The entry below describes one T cell receptor beta chain. Antigen: not known. The sample originates from a study of cytomegalovirus exposure and HLA in healthy donors. Study outcomes and limitations: It was confirmed in vitro that a few of the CMV-associated chains were specific for CMV antigens.

The protocol was immunoSEQ multiplex PCR, while the TCRdb copy is restricted to in-frame clones and leaves out a portion. This sample has around 150,000 clones, with about 90% found just once. This sequence was found in a woman between 18 and 29 years old in good health and CMV-seropositive. Sequencing used PBMCs.

Here the CDR3 reads CASSFQAGGSGANVLTF. CDR3 sequence (DNA): TGTGCCAGCAGCTTCCAAGCAGGGGGCTCTGGGGCCAACGTCCTGACTTTC. The chain is built from TRBV7-9 and TRBJ2-6; 7 bases are a match to TRBD1. The CDR3 is 17 residues long. The trim removed 3 bases at V and 0 bases at J, leaving 5 bases unmatched. Germline V lookup: CDR1 SEHNR, CDR2 FQNEAQ (reference sequence).